This T cell receptor (beta chain) was captured by sequencing in a study of PD-L1 blockade in urothelial cancer (dated by TCRdb to about 2017). Concerning the study at large: Every patient began therapy in about 2014 and was given atezolizumab 1,200 mg intravenously every 3 weeks. Pretreatment tumor samples, along with matched peripheral blood serially collected before and after atezolizumab treatment, were subjected to TCR sequencing. Approximately 30 patients had pretreatment blood TCR-seq, about 24 had at least one posttreatment blood collection, and about 24 had tumor TCR-seq. Durable clinical benefit was achieved by nine patients but not by the remaining 20. An ECOG performance status of 0 or 1 was recorded for the patients, and 0 to 3 prior chemotherapy regimens had been received by the patients. Durable clinical benefit meant progression-free survival longer than 6 months, and TCR features were also tested against progression-free and overall survival. Somatic, immune and clinical correlates of response to PD-L1 blockade with atezolizumab in urothelial cancer were the focus of an exploratory multi-omic analysis. Blood samples were analyzed at 3 weeks after treatment start (second dose) and at 6 weeks after treatment start. Blood samples gave a median of around 140,000 T cells and some 83,000 unique TCRs, with a median clonality of about 0.078. About 85% of the 29 patients were males with bladder-origin urothelial cancer, and about 65% of the roughly 30 reported a prior smoking history. In the same patients, pretreatment tumors underwent whole exome sequencing and RNA sequencing in addition to TCR sequencing. Broader findings and caveats from the paper: Because the sample size was small (n of about 29) and many exploratory analyses were performed, the results are intended to be hypothesis-generating. Patients with durable benefit showed greater expansion of tumor-associated TCR clones in peripheral blood 3 weeks after starting treatment (n ≈ 20, p = 0.022). Improved progression-free and overall survival was associated with having pretreatment peripheral blood TCR clonality below the median.

There are 16 amino acids in the CDR3, from cysteine to phenylalanine inclusive. The retained sequence is limited to the CDR3, 48 bases, with the frame set at the first base. Trimming takes 4 bases off V and 0 bases off J; junction bases not matched to a gene: 4. As encoded in the germline V gene, CDR1 is SGHDN while CDR2 is FVKESK. The time point label, as the study defines it: pretreatment peripheral blood. The cohort included 29 patients with locally advanced or metastatic urothelial carcinoma who were treated at Memorial Sloan Kettering on a trial protocol. Peripheral blood mononuclear cells were collected pretreatment and during treatment, with between 1 and 8 total time points obtained per patient. The Qiagen DNeasy Blood extraction kit was used to purify genomic DNA from total PBMCs and from tumor samples. PBMCs were collected pretreatment and during treatment and were isolated and stored as previously described.

Synthetic TCR analog templates were spiked into each PCR to estimate absolute template abundance from read counts. TCRbeta CDR3 regions were amplified from genomic DNA with bias-controlled V and J gene primers using the immunoSEQ assay. Rearranged TCRbeta segments were sequenced at approximately 20X coverage. Turning to the authors' computational methods: Sequencing errors were corrected by clustering and CDR3s were annotated against IMGT to assign V, D and J genes. Downstream analyses used only productive TCRbeta rearrangements, leaving out any out-of-frame or stop-codon sequences. To compute clonality, Shannon entropy was normalized by the log of the number of unique productive sequences and then subtracted from one. Fisher's exact test with Benjamini-Hochberg correction, using a cutoff of adjusted p below 0.01, was how clones that differed between time points or between blood and tumor were identified. TCRdb limited this immuneACCESS table to in-frame rearrangements with V and J called. A share of clones is missing; checked studies link under half to unresolved V genes, and the rest is unexplained. That table gives V, J and clone size, and the DNA gave D and trimming. The sample data list about 63,000 clones, and 81% of these were observed just once. 3.2% of the sample goes to the ten largest clones.

A remark on this clone: There is no known antigen for this receptor. No much larger clonotype is one base removed from it; base qualities were not supplied.

The chain couples TRBV14 to TRBJ2-1; 9 bases in the junction line up with TRBD2. The specimen comprised PBMCs, sampled around atezolizumab (anti-PD-L1) treatment. The TCR was taken from an older man with urothelial cancer. The nucleotide sequence is TGTGCCAGCAGCCCGACTAGCGGAAGCTCCTACAATGAGCAGTTCTTC. Its amino acids are CASSPTSGSSYNEQFF.